Each of the 30 T cell receptor beta chains below was sequenced from the same sample in a study of T cell responses to AZD1222 COVID-19 vaccine. Data came from immunoSEQ multiplex PCR; TCRdb stores just in-frame clones and leaves some out. Seen here are about 150,000 clones, nearly 95% observed once, and the top ten hold around 2.3%. Sequencing was performed on peripheral blood, taken on day 0 of AZD1222 vaccination. These receptors were obtained from an adult in good health.

The J gene is TRBJ2-3, the V gene TRBV7-9; TRBD1 or TRBD2 may be the D gene (5 bases each). Germline V CDR1 and CDR2: SEHNR, FQNEAQ (reference sequence). The CDR3 has 16 amino acids. V shed 5 bases and J shed 1 base, with 16 bases lying between them. Written as DNA, the CDR3 is TGTGCCAGCAGCCTGCTCGGGGACGGAGGCACAGATACGCAGTATTTT. It encodes CASSLLGDGGTDTQYF.

This CDR3 reads CASSFIRDSGAFF. The CDR3 nucleotides are TGTGCCAGCAGCTTTATAAGGGACTCGGGGGCTTTCTTT. This sequence joins TRBV7-9 and TRBJ1-1; D may be TRBD1 (5 bases). V was cut by 3 bases and J by 11 bases, with 16 bases left in between. The CDR3 length is 13 residues. In germline, CDR1 is SEHNR, CDR2 FQNEAQ (reference sequence).

The chain carries TRBV5-1 and TRBJ1-6, with D maybe TRBD1 (6 bases). V dropped 0 bases and J dropped 0 bases, with 10 bases sitting between them. This CDR3 is built from 17 residues. Germline CDR1 and CDR2: SGHRS and YFSETQ. The CDR3 DNA is TGCGCCAGCAGCTTGGAAGGGGGGAGCTCCTATAATTCACCCCTCCACTTT. It codes for CASSLEGGSSYNSPLHF.

The chain uses TRBV24-1 and TRBJ2-5, with a tentative D call TRBD1 (6 bases). The CDR3 totals 16 residues. Trimming took off 3 bases at V and 5 bases at J, with 18 bases between the two ends. Germline-derived CDR1 and CDR2 are KGHDR and SFDVKD. DNA of the CDR3: TGTGCCACCAGTGATGACTCCGGGACACGGTGGGAGACCCAGTACTTC. As protein: CATSDDSGTRWETQYF.

The V and J genes are TRBV2 and TRBJ2-6; D is undetermined. From germline, CDR1 is SNHLY and CDR2 FYNNEI. The V end lost 6 bases, the J end lost 3 bases, and 9 bases lay between the germline ends. The CDR3 is made up of 14 amino acids. In nucleotides, the CDR3 is TGTGCCAGCAGCAGGTTTGGTGGGGCCAACGTCCTGACTTTC. It translates to CASSRFGGANVLTF.

The gene calls are TRBV6-5 and TRBJ1-5; D possibly corresponds to TRBD1 (5 bases). V was clipped by 2 bases and J by 7 bases, with 12 bases between them. The CDR3 extends over 14 amino acids. Germline V CDR1 and CDR2: MNHEY, SVGAGI. The DNA of the CDR3 is TGTGCCAGCAGTTACACCGGGGCCGGCCAGCCCCAGCATTTT. Translation gives CASSYTGAGQPQHF.

The V call is TRBV12-3 or TRBV12-4, the J call TRBJ1-1, with 10 bases identical to TRBD1. This CDR3 is built from 13 residues. Trimming cost V 6 bases and J 3 bases; bases outside gene matches: 1. CDR3 DNA sequence: TGTGCCAGCAGGGGACAGGGGCACACTGAAGCTTTCTTT. This codes for CASRGQGHTEAFF.

The gene calls are TRBV19 and TRBJ1-2; D unclear. Germline V gene sequence: CDR1 LNHDA, CDR2 SQIVND (reference sequence). The V gene lost 0 bases and the J gene lost 0 bases, with 11 bases spanning the gap. The CDR3 runs to 16 residues. This CDR3 reads CASSIEDGRTNYGYTF. The CDR3 DNA follows: TGTGCCAGTAGTATAGAGGATGGTCGTACTAACTATGGCTACACCTTC. The full variable domain, in which reference TRBV19 and TRBJ1-2 provide the parts outside the CDR3, is DGGITQSPKYLFRKEGQNVTLSCEQNLNHDAMYWYRQDPGQGLRLIYYSQIVNDFQKGDIAEGYSVSREKKESFPLTVTSAQKNPTAFYLCASSIEDGRTNYGYTFGSGTRLTVV.

This sequence joins TRBV6-2 or TRBV6-3 and TRBJ2-7; tentatively, D is TRBD1 (7 bases). This CDR3 contains 14 residues. With 6 bases removed from V and 5 bases from J, the gap between germline ends came to 17 bases. The germline gives CDR1 MNHEY, CDR2 SVGEGT. CDR3 protein: CASSPRGDLDEQYF. Written as DNA, the CDR3 is TGTGCCAGCAGCCCCAGGGGGGATTTGGACGAGCAGTACTTC.

The chain joins TRBV7-2 to TRBJ2-5; perhaps D is TRBD1 or TRBD2 (5 bases each). The CDR3 runs 14 residues. From germline, CDR1 is SGHTA and CDR2 FQGNSA. V was clipped by 3 bases and J by 3 bases, with 11 bases between them. The CDR3, as DNA: TGTGCCAGCAGCTTCCAACTGGGGGAAGAGACCCAGTACTTC. Protein sequence: CASSFQLGEETQYF.

CDR3 in amino acids: CATSRRQGILSYEQYF. DNA for the CDR3: TGTGCCACCAGTCGTAGGCAGGGTATCCTCTCCTACGAGCAGTACTTC. The V and J genes are TRBV24-1 and TRBJ2-7; D may be TRBD1 (5 bases). With 6 bases removed from V and 0 bases from J, the gap between germline ends came to 17 bases. There are 16 residues in the CDR3. Per the germline V gene, CDR1 is KGHDR and CDR2 is SFDVKD.

V is TRBV6-4 and J is TRBJ1-3; unclear D gene. Per germline, CDR1 MRHNA and CDR2 SNTAGT. The CDR3 totals 16 residues. V was clipped by 6 bases and J by 8 bases, with 23 bases between them. The chain's CDR3 is CASRVPGECISYTIYF. DNA for the CDR3: TGTGCCAGCAGGGTGCCCGGGGAGTGCATCTCATACACCATATATTTT.

This clone was recorded only once. V and J are TRBV18 and TRBJ2-5; D may correspond to TRBD1 or TRBD2 (6 bases each). This CDR3 region has 14 residues. CDR1 and CDR2 (germline): KGHSH, LQKENI. The V end lost 4 bases, the J end lost 4 bases, and 13 bases lay between the germline ends. The CDR3 DNA reads TGTGCCAGCTCACGCTCGGAGGGGGTAGAGACCCAGTACTTC. This sequence encodes CASSRSEGVETQYF.

The chain employs TRBV6-5 and TRBJ1-2, with 7 bases lining up with TRBD1. Germline lookup yields CDR1 MNHEY and CDR2 SVGAGI. V dropped 5 bases and J dropped 4; count of bases not matched to a gene: 7. This CDR3 contains 14 residues. CDR3 in DNA: TGTGCCAGCAGTAAAAGGACAGGACGCTATGGCTACACCTTC. It codes for CASSKRTGRYGYTF.

This clone has only one observation. The rearrangement joins TRBV27 to TRBJ2-1; no clear D. Germline V gene lookup returns CDR1 MNHEY and CDR2 SMNVEV (reference sequence). V lost 2 bases and J 2 bases, leaving 7 bases between the germline ends. This CDR3 contains 14 residues. CDR3 amino acids: CASSLRQPYNEQFF. In nucleotides, the CDR3 is TGTGCCAGCAGTTTACGGCAGCCCTACAATGAGCAGTTCTTC.

The chain employs TRBV3-1 (or the pseudogene TRBV3-2) and TRBJ2-2; no reliable D call. The germline CDR1 and CDR2 sequences are LGHDT and YNNKEL (reference sequence). CDR3 length equals 13 residues. V was trimmed by 3 bases and J by 1 base, leaving 3 bases between them. DNA for the CDR3: TGTGCCAGCAGCCAGGGGAACACCGGGGAGCTGTTTTTT. Its translation: CASSQGNTGELFF.

The V and J genes are TRBV3-1 (or the pseudogene TRBV3-2) and TRBJ2-2, with D hard to call. The CDR3 extends over 14 amino acids. From germline, CDR1 is LGHDT and CDR2 YNNKEL (reference sequence). The V end was cut by 1 base, the J end by 8 bases, with 11 bases between. This CDR3 is CASSQGVIGGELFF. For the CDR3, the DNA is TGTGCCAGCAGCCAAGGCGTTATTGGGGGGGAGCTGTTTTTT.

The rearrangement links TRBV27 to TRBJ1-4; D possibly corresponds to TRBD1 (6 bases). Germline CDR1 reads MNHEY; CDR2 reads SMNVEV (reference sequence). Trimming pared 1 base from V and 0 bases from J, leaving 9 bases between. This CDR3 spans 16 amino acids. The CDR3 region is CASSLLGTTTNEKLFF. CDR3 coding DNA: TGTGCCAGCAGTTTATTAGGGACAACAACTAATGAAAAACTGTTTTTT.

The V call is TRBV2, the J call TRBJ1-5; D call uncertain. Germline CDR1 and CDR2: SNHLY and FYNNEI. V lost 7 bases and J lost 6, with 10 bases in between. The CDR3 consists of 12 residues. The CDR3 coding sequence is TGTGCCAGCACGAGGGTAGGTCAGCCCCAGCATTTT. As protein: CASTRVGQPQHF.

The V and J genes are TRBV29-1 and TRBJ2-1; possible D gene TRBD2, 5 bases. Looked up from germline, CDR1 is SQVTM and CDR2 is ANQGSEA. The CDR3 runs to 14 residues. Deletions cut 7 bases from V and 4 bases from J, with 17 bases between. This CDR3 is CSALRVGSYNEQFF. The CDR3 DNA is TGCAGCGCCCTCCGAGTGGGGAGTTACAATGAGCAGTTCTTC.

This chain joins TRBV19 and TRBJ1-3; D unresolved. Deletions cut 9 bases from V and 2 bases from J, with 17 bases between. The CDR3 loop spans 15 amino acids. CDR1 is LNHDA, CDR2 SQIVND, per germline (reference sequence). The DNA of the CDR3 is TGTGCCAGCCGGGGTCGGGGTATCGCTGGAAACACCATATATTTT. It is translated as CASRGRGIAGNTIYF.

The chain uses TRBV5-1 and TRBJ2-7, with a possible D match to TRBD1 (6 bases). The ends were cut back, 4 bases at V and 2 bases at J, with 16 bases in the middle. The CDR3 is 15 residues long. Germline V gene lookup returns CDR1 SGHRS and CDR2 YFSETQ. CDR3 loop: CASSGDRSRPYEQYF. CDR3 DNA sequence: TGCGCCAGCAGCGGCGACAGGTCACGACCCTACGAGCAGTACTTC.

This clone appeared a few times. The J gene is TRBJ1-2, the V gene TRBV5-1, with 10 nucleotides matching TRBD1. Germline assignment: CDR1 SGHRS and CDR2 YFSETQ. The CDR3 covers 14 residues. With 3 bases clipped from V and 8 bases from J, the junction kept 7 bases outside the gene matches. The DNA of the CDR3 is TGCGCCAGCAGCTCAACCGGGACAGGGGACGGCTACACCTTC. Translating it yields CASSSTGTGDGYTF.

V gene TRBV6-5 combines with J gene TRBJ1-5; the match to TRBD1 covers 7 bases. Germline values: CDR1 MNHEY, CDR2 SVGAGI. This CDR3 region has 15 residues. Trimming took 2 bases from V and 6 from J; bases not matched to a gene: 7. The CDR3 DNA is TGTGCCAGCAGTTACGGTAGGGGGCAGAGTCAGCCCCAGCATTTT. Its translation is CASSYGRGQSQPQHF.

The chain combines TRBV6-5 with TRBJ1-5; tentatively, D is TRBD1 (5 bases). The CDR3 spans 13 residues. Germline V lookup: CDR1 MNHEY, CDR2 SVGAGI. V was pared by 4 bases and J by 7 bases, with 11 bases between. The CDR3 spells CASSSRESQPQHF. CDR3 sequence (DNA): TGTGCCAGCAGTTCCAGGGAATCCCAGCCCCAGCATTTT.

The rearrangement links TRBV3-1 (or the pseudogene TRBV3-2) to TRBJ1-2, with D hard to call. V lost 3 bases and J lost 3, with 14 bases in between. This CDR3 region has 15 residues. Germline V CDR1 and CDR2: LGHDT, YNNKEL (reference sequence). CDR3 loop: CASSHAGGRDYGYTF. The CDR3, as DNA: TGTGCCAGCAGCCACGCTGGAGGGAGGGACTATGGCTACACCTTC.

The chain joins TRBV11-2 to TRBJ1-1, with D unclear. V was trimmed by 4 bases and J by 5 bases, leaving 8 bases between them. CDR3 length: 12 residues. Germline CDR1 reads SGHAT; CDR2 reads FQNNGV. The CDR3 nucleotides are TGTGCCAGCAGCTCCAGATTGACTGAAGCTTTCTTT. It specifies CASSSRLTEAFF.

CDR3 sequence: CASSLVVGQGGELFF. CDR3 nucleotide sequence: TGTGCCAGCAGCTTGGTCGTGGGGCAGGGCGGGGAGCTGTTTTTT. The chain is built from TRBV5-5 and TRBJ2-2; possibly TRBD1 for D (5 bases). The germline V gene has CDR1 SGHKS and CDR2 YYEKEE (reference sequence). The CDR3 is made up of 15 amino acids. Trimming left V 0 bases short and J 7 bases short, with 13 bases between.

This clone was detected only once. The genes are TRBV28 and TRBJ2-2; the D gene is possibly TRBD1 (5 bases). CDR1 is MDHEN, CDR2 SYDVKM, per germline. CDR3 length: 17 amino acids. Trimming pared 3 bases from V and 0 bases from J, leaving 14 bases between. CDR3 sequence reads: CASSLYRGPSNTGELFF. In nucleotides, the CDR3 is TGTGCCAGCAGTTTGTATAGGGGCCCCTCGAACACCGGGGAGCTGTTTTTT.

The V gene is TRBV10-2, the J gene TRBJ2-2, with D possibly being TRBD1 or TRBD2 (5 bases each). The CDR3 is 16 amino acids. The ends were cut back, 4 bases at V and 0 bases at J, with 12 bases in the middle. From germline, CDR1 is WSHSY and CDR2 SAAADI. In nucleotides, the CDR3 is TGCGCCAGCAGTGCTCGGGACCGATCGAACACCGGGGAGCTGTTTTTT. Its protein product is CASSARDRSNTGELFF.